This record concerns one TCR beta chain sequence. Its antigen remains unidentified. This sample is drawn from a study of OX40 agonist ivuxolimab in advanced cancers. Study context: Ivuxolimab is a fully human IgG2 antibody that activates OX40 (CD134).

Findings and limits, study-wide: Normalized T-cell clonal expansion was also low in some nonresponders. Antigen targets of the expanded peripheral T cells went undetermined. Within 6 weeks, CD4+ and CD8+ blood T cells expanded clonally at 0.1 to 3.0 mg/kg.

Method: immunoSEQ multiplex PCR; TCRdb's copy keeps in-frame clones and lacks some. The sample yields roughly 40,000 clones, roughly 82% seen once. V gave up 8 bases and J gave up 7 bases, with 14 bases separating them. This CDR3 has 13 amino acids. Germline V lookup: CDR1 LNHDA, CDR2 SQIVND (reference sequence). The V gene is TRBV19, the J gene TRBJ2-2; D may be TRBD1 or TRBD2 (6 bases each). Sample: CD4+ or CD8+ T cells sorted from blood, taken in a trial of the OX40 agonist ivuxolimab. The sequence was collected from an adult with an advanced solid tumor such as melanoma, head and neck, liver or kidney cancer. The CDR3, as DNA: TGTGCCAGTCATTGGGGGGCGATCGGGGAGCTGTTTTTT. This gives the protein CASHWGAIGELFF.